This entry concerns a single T cell receptor beta chain. No antigen is known for it. These data belong to a study of CD8 T cells in Susac syndrome. Study information: When their blood was taken, patients with Susac syndrome were therapy-naive, taking corticosteroids, or taking intravenous immunoglobulin alone.

RNA was extracted with the RNeasy kit, and a quantity of about 0.45 to 1 ug was reverse transcribed using random hexamers. By means of immunoSEQ multiplex PCR, TCR beta CDR3 spanning 54 Vbeta and 13 Jbeta underwent amplification. TCRdb itself ran the immunoSEQ multiplex PCR reads through MiXCR, one entry per CDR3 protein. The profile shows approximately 83,000 distinct CDR3 sequences, 94% of them singletons. Germline-derived CDR1 and CDR2 are MGHDK and SYGVNS. Trimming took off 3 bases at V and 4 bases at J, with 12 bases between the two ends. This CDR3 has 15 amino acids. From blood CD8+ and CD4+ T cells, the TCR beta chain was sequenced. Whole-study results and caveats: Peak Susac CD8+ clonal expansion was seen in TEMRA cells and active patients.

V usage is TRBV25-1 and J usage is TRBJ1-4, with D perhaps matching TRBD1 (6 bases). Sequencing was done on a sample of CD8+ T cells from PBMCs. The clonotype was recovered from a human donor with Susac syndrome. CDR3 loop: CASSEQGRYNEKLFF. The CDR3 nucleotides are TGTGCCAGCAGTGAGCAGGGGCGATATAATGAAAAACTGTTTTTT.